The sample holds a few counts of the clone carrying this T cell receptor beta chain. Its antigen is unknown. This record belongs to a study of post-analysis software for immune sequencing data. Researchers reported that TCR beta cDNA libraries carried unique molecular identifiers. TCRdb analysed the PCR reads with MiXCR anew, one entry per CDR3 protein. The sample has under 900,000 distinct CDR3 sequences; approximately 50% are singletons. Study-level findings and limits: Normalized Chao1 diversity was significantly reduced in patients versus controls.

This receptor was taken from a girl aged 5-17 years with multiple sclerosis. Sequenced input: blood.

The CDR3 sequence: CSVPGLSSYEQYF. The DNA of the CDR3 is TGCAGCGTCCCGGGACTCAGCTCCTACGAGCAGTACTTC. J is TRBJ2-7 and V is TRBV29-1; possibly TRBD2 for D (6 bases). The CDR3 consists of 13 residues. Trimming shortened V by 6 bases and J by 0 bases, and 12 bases separated the two germline ends. Germline V gene lookup returns CDR1 SQVTM and CDR2 ANQGSEA.